This T cell receptor (beta chain) appears in the sequencing data of a study of blood T cell repertoires in COVID-19. Study-level background: Both acute and convalescent COVID-19 samples were obtained from the United States, Italy and Spain. Sources were T cells, B-cell-depleted T cells, or PBMCs; the material itself was cDNA or gDNA.

In the original analysis: Estimation of nucleated cell counts relied on the amplification of reference gene primers. Only in-frame clones appear in the TCRdb table, and some are missing; sequencing was by immunoSEQ multiplex PCR. V and J calls and clone size follow that table, whereas D and trimming were derived from the DNA. There are roughly 110,000 clones in the sample; 70% to 90% occur only once, and 4.6% lies in the top ten. The CDR3 extends over 12 amino acids. Germline lookup yields CDR1 KGHDR and CDR2 SFDVKD. Trimming took off 1 base at V and 8 bases at J, with 5 bases between the two ends. The TCR comes from a woman between 45 and 65 years old with acute or convalescent COVID-19. The specimen was peripheral blood. The rearrangement links TRBV24-1 to TRBJ2-1, with D unclear. CDR3 loop: CATSDLPDEQFF. In DNA, the CDR3 is TGTGCCACCAGTGATTTACCAGATGAGCAGTTCTTC.